This TCR beta chain originates from a study of identical twins. Using its own MiXCR run on the 5' RACE reads, TCRdb lists one record per CDR3 protein. Here the sample spans approximately 680,000 distinct CDR3 sequences, just over 7% being singletons. This clonotype has ten or more counts. Germline V gene sequence: CDR1 MNHEY, CDR2 SMNVEV (reference sequence). The ends were cut back, 6 bases at V and 2 bases at J, with 11 bases in the middle. The CDR3 is 14 residues long. These records were also assigned to another study, of yellow fever vaccine responses in identical twins. That investigation notes: Reported findings indicate that twins' vaccine T cell responses seemed partially convergent, partially personalized.

The sequencing sample was made of PBMCs. The chain links TRBV27 to TRBJ2-1; D call uncertain. This clonotype originated in a young woman in good health. The CDR3 nucleotides read TGTGCCAGCAGCTTGTTAGGCCCCTACAATGAGCAGTTCTTC. This codes for CASSLLGPYNEQFF.